This T cell receptor (beta chain) came from a study of long-term antiretroviral therapy in people with HIV. As for the study in general: A decade or so separates the oldest specimens from the later 2015 immediate-ART recommendation.

The assay used was immunoSEQ (version v3.0), run at survey level. The target of sequencing was about 35,000-50,000 T-cell genomes per sample. Method: immunoSEQ multiplex PCR; TCRdb's copy keeps in-frame clones and lacks some. The sample holds under 25,000 clones, about 87% seen once. This CDR3 is built from 14 residues. Germline lookup yields CDR1 LGHNA and CDR2 YNFKEQ. V dropped 3 bases and J dropped 3; count of bases not matched to a gene: 2. With regard to this clone: Its specificity is unknown.

Study-level results: With ART, diversity went up but was still lower than in transplant donor controls. Absence of data on ART adherence, viral resistance or therapy changes was noted.

This clonotype originated in a woman between 50 and 59 years old with HIV. J is TRBJ1-2 and V is TRBV4-2; 9 nucleotides line up with TRBD1. This specimen consisted of unsorted PBMCs, obtained 2.6 years after starting antiretroviral therapy. This CDR3 reads CASSQRQGDYGYTF. The CDR3 nucleotides are TGTGCCAGCAGCCAGCGACAGGGGGACTATGGCTACACCTTC.